Below, 16 T cell receptor beta chains from the same sample are listed, as sequenced in a study of cytomegalovirus exposure and HLA in healthy donors. Use of 60 Vbeta and 13 Jbeta primers characterized the PCR. TCRdb keeps only in-frame clones here, not all; method: immunoSEQ multiplex PCR. The sample consists of 100,000 or so clones, roughly 69% of them appearing once. Material: PBMCs. Receptors were obtained from a man younger than 45 in good health and CMV-seropositive.

This clone came up a few times. The chain has TRBV4-1 and TRBJ1-1; D gene uncertain. The CDR3 has 14 residues. The ends were cut back, 4 bases at V and 6 bases at J, with 15 bases in the middle. CDR1 is MGHRA and CDR2 is YSYEKL in the germline V gene. The CDR3 sequence: CASSPLGLNAEAFF. The DNA for the CDR3 is TGCGCCAGCAGCCCCCTCGGTCTCAACGCTGAAGCTTTCTTT.

This clone was picked up a small number of times. The J gene is TRBJ1-2, the V gene TRBV11-2; no clear D. This CDR3 spans 14 amino acids. CDR1 and CDR2 from the germline V gene are SGHAT and FQNNGV. V lost 8 bases and J lost 1, with 14 bases in between. The CDR3 sequence is CASAPNEVNYGYTF. In DNA, the CDR3 is TGTGCCAGCGCTCCTAACGAGGTTAACTATGGCTACACCTTC.

The chain carries TRBV19 and TRBJ2-5; the match to TRBD2 covers 7 bases. The CDR3 totals 14 residues. The ends lost 4 bases at V and 5 bases at J; junction bases unmatched: 7. CDR1 LNHDA and CDR2 SQIVND come from the germline V gene (reference sequence). The CDR3 reads CASSTSGTRETQYF. In DNA form, the CDR3 reads TGTGCCAGTAGTACAAGCGGGACCAGGGAGACCCAGTACTTC.

This chain joins TRBV23-1 and TRBJ2-5; no clear D. TRBV23-1 is an ORF for which the function is uncertain. This CDR3 contains 14 residues. Deletions cut 3 bases from V and 3 bases from J, with 11 bases between. CDR3 in DNA: TGCGCCAGCAGTCATGGGCAGACGGAAGAGACCCAGTACTTC. Its protein is CASSHGQTEETQYF.

This clone was found a few times. The gene calls are TRBV10-3 and TRBJ2-7, with D tentatively TRBD1 (5 bases). V lost 11 bases and J lost 5, with 19 bases in between. The CDR3 runs 13 residues. Per the germline V gene, CDR1 is ENHRY and CDR2 is SYGVKD. The CDR3 nucleotides read TGTGCCGTCCGGCCAGGGCATTATAACGAGCAGTACTTC. It yields the protein CAVRPGHYNEQYF.

This clone was recorded only once. The rearrangement uses TRBV6-1 and TRBJ2-7; a weak D match, TRBD1 (6 bases). CDR1 is MNHNS and CDR2 is SASEGT in the germline V gene. V lost 1 base and J lost 3, with 10 bases in between. The CDR3 is made up of 14 amino acids. The CDR3 DNA reads TGTGCCAGCAGTGAAGGGACAGTCCTCTACGAGCAGTACTTC. It codes for CASSEGTVLYEQYF.

This chain connects TRBV10-3 to TRBJ1-2; D call uncertain. The CDR3 consists of 15 residues. Germline CDR1 and CDR2: ENHRY and SYGVKD. Trimming pared 10 bases from V and 7 bases from J, leaving 25 bases between. The CDR3: CATTGGVRGVVGYTF. The CDR3 DNA reads TGTGCCACCACTGGCGGGGTCCGGGGAGTAGTTGGCTACACCTTC.

This clone has a single count. An end of the junction does not agree with germline; a read error may underlie this. The V gene is TRBV7-9, the J gene TRBJ2-7; no definite D call. CDR3 length: 12 amino acids. Germline loops: CDR1 SEHNR, CDR2 FQNEAQ (reference sequence). The CDR3 loop is CSSSRSPLEQYF. The CDR3 bases are TGTTCCAGCAGCCGAAGCCCCCTCGAGCAGTACTTC.

This chain links TRBV6-1 with TRBJ2-2; D is ambiguous. The CDR3 covers 16 residues. V lost 4 bases and J 5 bases, leaving 17 bases between the germline ends. From germline, CDR1 is MNHNS and CDR2 SASEGT. The CDR3 is CASSAHSAPRTGELFF. The DNA for the CDR3 is TGTGCCAGCAGTGCACACTCGGCTCCGAGGACCGGGGAGCTGTTTTTT.

The chain carries TRBV18 and TRBJ1-2; 8 bases line up with TRBD1. This CDR3 region has 14 residues. V was clipped by 6 bases and J by 3 bases; unmatched bases: 6. The germline V gene has CDR1 KGHSH and CDR2 LQKENI. The CDR3 reads CASSLTGADYGYTF. CDR3 bases: TGTGCCAGCTCCCTGACAGGGGCGGACTATGGCTACACCTTC.

The rearrangement links TRBV4-2 to TRBJ2-1; D is unresolved. CDR1 is LGHNA, CDR2 YNFKEQ, per germline. V lost 4 bases and J lost 6, with 16 bases in between. The CDR3 extends over 15 amino acids. CDR3 bases: TGTGCCAGCAGCCCCAACCTCAATAGTGGCAATGAGCAGTTCTTC. It specifies CASSPNLNSGNEQFF.

This clone was seen a single time. The rearrangement joins TRBV7-6 to TRBJ2-3, with D uncertain. The CDR3 has 13 amino acids. Germline CDR1 reads SGHVS; CDR2 reads FNYEAQ. The ends were cut back, 5 bases at V and 4 bases at J, with 10 bases in the middle. CDR3 sequence: CASSPVQADTQYF. The CDR3 nucleotides are TGTGCCAGCAGCCCGGTCCAGGCAGATACGCAGTATTTT.

DNA of the CDR3: TGTGCCAGCAGCTTTGACAGGGCGGCAGATACGCAGTATTTT. Its protein product is CASSFDRAADTQYF. J is TRBJ2-3 and V is TRBV7-9, with 7 bases fitting TRBD1. This CDR3 region has 14 residues. Losses at the gene ends were 3 bases for V and 4 bases for J; bases not matched to a gene: 4. Looked up from germline, CDR1 is SEHNR and CDR2 is FQNEAQ (reference sequence).

This rearrangement joins TRBV9 to TRBJ1-1; 7 bases fit TRBD1. The trim removed 4 bases at V and 0 bases at J, leaving 12 bases unmatched. This CDR3 is 17 amino acids long. CDR1 and CDR2 from the germline V gene are SGDLS and YYNGEE. The CDR3 here is CASSFNDRDTLNTEAFF. The CDR3 region has the DNA TGTGCCAGCAGCTTTAACGACAGGGACACCCTGAACACTGAAGCTTTCTTT.

The V gene is TRBV4-1, the J gene TRBJ2-1; D gene ambiguous. The ends were cut back, 4 bases at V and 1 base at J, with 14 bases in the middle. CDR1 and CDR2 from the germline V gene are MGHRA and YSYEKL. This CDR3 spans 16 amino acids. Here the CDR3 reads CASSLIHRKSYNEQFF. CDR3 nucleotides: TGCGCCAGCAGCCTTATACACCGTAAGTCCTACAATGAGCAGTTCTTC.

The CDR3 sequence is CAWSPGSHEQYF. The CDR3 coding sequence is TGTGCCTGGAGCCCAGGGTCCCACGAGCAGTACTTC. The chain carries TRBV30 and TRBJ2-7; maybe TRBD1 (5 bases). V was pared by 3 bases and J by 5 bases, with 11 bases between. The CDR3 is 12 amino acids. Germline assignment: CDR1 GTSNPN and CDR2 SVGIG (reference sequence).